Below are 31 T cell receptor beta chains sequenced from a single sample in a study of human T cells and chemical hapten exposure. Regarding time point: pre-sensitization, week 0. The treatment is: therapeutic diphenylcyclopropenone sensitization with weekly scalp DPC. Via MiXCR, TCRdb re-called the RACE reads, giving one row per CDR3 protein. This table has about 180,000 distinct CDR3 sequences, roughly 30% appearing once. This specimen consisted of whole blood, obtained in connection with sensitization to the hapten diphenylcyclopropenone (DPC). These receptors were taken from a woman younger than 45 with alopecia areata. Some clones in this sample may be carry-over from other donors' samples.

The chain joins TRBV28 to TRBJ2-1; maybe TRBD2 (6 bases). V shed 6 bases and J shed 9 bases, with 21 bases lying between them. This CDR3 is 15 amino acids long. In germline, CDR1 is MDHEN, CDR2 SYDVKM. CDR3 bases: TGTGCCAGCAGAGACCCGGGACTGGCGGGATTTGAGCAGTTCTTC. Its protein product is CASRDPGLAGFEQFF.

The chain links TRBV2 to TRBJ1-6; 10 nucleotides agree with TRBD1. Trimming took 7 bases from V and 10 from J; bases not matched to a gene: 13. The CDR3 has 16 residues. In germline, CDR1 is SNHLY, CDR2 FYNNEI. The CDR3 sequence is CASTPGLGQGSSPLHF. The CDR3 DNA reads as TGTGCCAGCACTCCTGGTTTGGGACAGGGGAGCTCACCCCTCCACTTT.

This clonotype was recorded a few times. Mismatch with germline at one junction end may stem from a read error. The V call is TRBV7-2, the J call TRBJ1-2, with 7 positions matching TRBD1. This CDR3 has 14 amino acids. The germline CDR1 and CDR2 sequences are SGHTA and FQGNSA. This CDR3 is CASRPGGTNYGYTF. CDR3 nucleotide sequence: TGTGCCAGCAGGCCAGGGGGGACTAATTATGGCTACACCTTC.

This clonotype appeared a few times. The genes are TRBV6-1 and TRBJ1-1; D unclear. The germline V and J ends were trimmed by 7 bases and 1 base, with 10 bases remaining between them. Germline CDR1 MNHNS, CDR2 SASEGT. CDR3 length: 13 residues. The CDR3 coding sequence is TGTGCCAGCACCCTTCTGGGGAACACTGAAGCTTTCTTT. Translated, it gives CASTLLGNTEAFF.

This clonotype was detected a few times. The J gene is TRBJ1-3, the V gene TRBV29-1; TRBD1 matches 7 bases. This CDR3 has 13 residues. V trimming: 5 bases; J trimming: 2 bases; junction bases outside the gene matches: 3. CDR1 SQVTM and CDR2 ANQGSEA come from the germline V gene. This CDR3 reads CSVQGETGNTIYF. DNA of the CDR3: TGCAGCGTTCAGGGGGAAACTGGAAACACCATATATTTT.

This clonotype has only a few counts. J is TRBJ2-7 and V is TRBV29-1; D is uncertain. This CDR3 has 12 amino acids. Germline-derived CDR1 and CDR2 are SQVTM and ANQGSEA. V was shortened by 3 bases and J by 3 bases, with 9 bases between the two germline ends. CDR3 DNA: TGCAGCGTTGAGTCTGACGGCTACGAGCAGTACTTC. Amino acids: CSVESDGYEQYF.

The chain has TRBV28 and TRBJ1-1; 9 positions agree with TRBD1. The germline V gene encodes CDR1 MDHEN and CDR2 SYDVKM. The V segment lost 4 bases and the J segment 5 bases; nucleotides outside the gene matches: 8. CDR3 size: 15 residues. CDR3 sequence: CASSSTGTGSTEAFF. Here the CDR3 DNA reads TGTGCCAGCAGTTCCACCGGGACAGGGAGTACTGAAGCTTTCTTT.

This clonotype was counted only a few times. The chain joins TRBV2 to TRBJ2-1; no reliable D call. Germline values: CDR1 SNHLY, CDR2 FYNNEI. The germline V and J ends were trimmed by 4 bases and 0 bases, with 7 bases remaining between them. The CDR3 spans 14 residues. This CDR3 reads CASSVEFSYNEQFF. The CDR3 bases are TGTGCCAGCAGTGTTGAGTTCTCCTACAATGAGCAGTTCTTC.

The rearrangement links TRBV5-1 to TRBJ2-2, with 11 positions matching TRBD2. V lost 5 bases, J lost 6 bases, and 3 bases stayed unmatched. CDR1 SGHRS and CDR2 YFSETQ come from the germline V gene. The CDR3 runs to 14 residues. The DNA for the CDR3 is TGCGCCAGCAGACTAGCGGGAGCGGCCGGGGAGCTGTTTTTT. The encoded protein is CASRLAGAAGELFF.

This clonotype was seen a handful of times. CDR3 sequence (DNA): TGTGCCAGCAGCAAGGGGACAGGGGACTATGGCTACACCTTC. The encoded protein is CASSKGTGDYGYTF. The V call is TRBV5-4, the J call TRBJ1-2, with 10 bases fitting TRBD1. CDR3 length: 14 amino acids. J was trimmed by 3 bases and V by 4 bases; bases with no gene match: 3. CDR1 and CDR2 from the germline V gene are SGHNT and YYREEE (reference sequence).

This chain joins TRBV28 and TRBJ2-1; D gene unclear. CDR1 and CDR2 from the germline V gene are MDHEN and SYDVKM. With 7 bases removed from V and 2 bases from J, the gap between germline ends came to 6 bases. The CDR3 is 12 residues long. CDR3 nucleotides: TGTGCCAGCATGAACACCTACAATGAGCAGTTCTTC. It specifies CASMNTYNEQFF.

V usage is TRBV10-3 and J usage is TRBJ2-4; TRBD2 agrees at 9 bases. The CDR3 loop spans 16 amino acids. CDR1 is ENHRY, CDR2 SYGVKD, per germline. Trimming cost V 6 bases and J 1 base; bases outside gene matches: 7. Here the CDR3 reads CAISAGGRAAKNIQYF. The CDR3 region has the DNA TGTGCCATCAGCGCGGGGGGGCGGGCGGCCAAAAACATTCAGTACTTC.

V usage is TRBV20-1 and J usage is TRBJ2-1; no reliable D call. The germline V gene has CDR1 DFQATT and CDR2 SNEGSKA (reference sequence). V was pared by 0 bases and J by 5 bases, with 14 bases between. CDR3 length equals 15 residues. The CDR3 region has the DNA TGCAGTGCTAGAGATGCTTTCAAGCAAGACAATGAGCAGTTCTTC. Protein: CSARDAFKQDNEQFF.

V and J are TRBV5-4 and TRBJ1-2, with 10 bases fitting TRBD1. There are 15 residues in the CDR3. The J segment lost 2 bases and the V segment lost 4 bases, leaving 5 bases of the junction unmatched. CDR1 SGHNT and CDR2 YYREEE come from the germline V gene (reference sequence). In DNA, the CDR3 is TGTGCCAGCAGCCCCAGGACAGGGGGGAACTATGGCTACACCTTC. Translating it yields CASSPRTGGNYGYTF.

The rearrangement links TRBV4-2 to TRBJ1-2, with 8 bases lining up with TRBD1. This CDR3 spans 16 amino acids. The V gene's germline CDR1 is LGHNA and CDR2 YNFKEQ. V was clipped by 2 bases and J by 2 bases; unmatched bases: 7. The CDR3: CASSQSRTGTNYGYTF. For the CDR3, the DNA is TGTGCCAGCAGCCAATCTCGGACAGGGACGAACTATGGCTACACCTTC.

This clonotype has a handful of counts. The chain recombines TRBV14 with TRBJ2-1; no reliable D call. CDR3 length equals 11 residues. The V end was cut by 2 bases, the J end by 7 bases, with 3 bases between. Germline V gene data show CDR1 as SGHDN and CDR2 as FVKESK. The CDR3 bases are TGTGCCAGCAGCCAAATTAATGAGCAGTTCTTC. This gives the protein CASSQINEQFF.

V is TRBV10-3 and J is TRBJ2-7, with D maybe TRBD1 (6 bases). This CDR3 has 12 residues. Looked up from germline, CDR1 is ENHRY and CDR2 is SYGVKD. Trimming cost V 11 bases and J 2 bases, with 13 bases left between them. The CDR3 DNA is TGTGCCGTCTCCGGGACAACCTACGAGCAGTACTTC. Translated: CAVSGTTYEQYF.

V is TRBV28 and J is TRBJ2-1, with 7 nucleotides matching TRBD1. The CDR3 has 14 amino acids. Trimming cost V 9 bases and J 9 bases; bases outside gene matches: 14. Germline V gene data show CDR1 as MDHEN and CDR2 as SYDVKM. The CDR3 reads CASTRQGSGAEQFF. Here the CDR3 DNA reads TGTGCCAGTACAAGACAGGGTTCGGGCGCTGAGCAGTTCTTC.

This clonotype was counted a few times. The chain has TRBV10-3 and TRBJ1-2; D is undetermined. The CDR3 is made up of 12 amino acids. The germline gives CDR1 ENHRY, CDR2 SYGVKD. V dropped 6 bases and J dropped 8 bases, with 13 bases sitting between them. The CDR3 nucleotides read TGTGCCATCAGCGAGGGCGGATACGGCTACACCTTC. It is translated as CAISEGGYGYTF.

The V gene is TRBV4-1, the J gene TRBJ2-7, with D possibly TRBD1 on 6 matching bases. This CDR3 is 15 amino acids long. Trimming cost V 2 bases and J 0 bases, with 11 bases left between them. CDR1 is MGHRA and CDR2 is YSYEKL in the germline V gene. This chain's CDR3 is CASSQTGPSSYEQYF. CDR3 coding DNA: TGCGCCAGCAGCCAAACAGGGCCTTCCTCCTACGAGCAGTACTTC.

This clonotype appeared a few times. The V gene is TRBV5-6, the J gene TRBJ2-3, with a possible D match to TRBD1 (6 bases). V gave up 2 bases and J gave up 4 bases, with 14 bases separating them. Germline V gene lookup returns CDR1 SGHDT and CDR2 YYEEEE. The CDR3 runs to 15 residues. The CDR3 sequence: CASSLHRVGPDTQYF. DNA of the CDR3: TGTGCCAGCAGCTTACACAGGGTCGGCCCAGATACGCAGTATTTT.

The chain couples TRBV18 to TRBJ1-2; 8 bases map to TRBD1. Per the germline V gene, CDR1 is KGHSH and CDR2 is LQKENI. This CDR3 comprises 13 residues. After removal of 3 bases from V and 8 bases from J, the junction contained 5 bases not matched to a gene. Written as DNA, the CDR3 is TGTGCCAGCTCACCCATGGACAGGGCAGGCTACACCTTC. Translation gives CASSPMDRAGYTF. Using reference TRBV18 and TRBJ1-2 for the parts outside the CDR3, the full variable domain is NAGVMQNPRHLVRRRGQEARLRCSPMKGHSHVYWYRQLPEEGLKFMVYLQKENIIDESGMPKERFSAEFPKEGPSILRIQQVVRGDSAAYFCASSPMDRAGYTFGSGTRLTVV.

This clonotype was seen only a few times. Here the CDR3 DNA reads TGTGCCAGCAGTCAGACAGGTCGCGGGTACGAGCAGTACTTC. This gives the protein CASSQTGRGYEQYF. The chain links TRBV28 to TRBJ2-7; D may be TRBD1 (6 bases). CDR1 and CDR2 from the germline V gene are MDHEN and SYDVKM. This CDR3 is built from 14 residues. With 5 bases removed from V and 4 bases from J, the gap between germline ends came to 15 bases.

CDR3 in DNA: TGCAGTGCTAGAGAGGGGGAATGGAACACTGAAGCTTTCTTT. This translates into CSAREGEWNTEAFF. This chain joins TRBV20-1 and TRBJ1-1, with TRBD1 as a possible D gene (5 bases). The V end was cut by 0 bases, the J end by 1 base, with 9 bases between. The germline V gene has CDR1 DFQATT and CDR2 SNEGSKA (reference sequence). The CDR3 runs to 14 residues.

This sequence joins TRBV6-1 and TRBJ2-5; TRBD2 matches 13 bases. Germline-derived CDR1 and CDR2 are MNHNS and SASEGT. After removal of 7 bases from V and 11 bases from J, the junction contained 19 bases not matched to a gene. This CDR3 region has 17 residues. The CDR3 DNA sequence: TGTGCCAGCACCCTTCGACTAGCGGGGGGCCCCATAGGTGGTCAGTACTTC. Its translation: CASTLRLAGGPIGGQYF.

This clonotype was observed many times. This chain uses TRBV29-1 with TRBJ2-5; D remains unclear. The V end was cut by 5 bases, the J end by 5 bases, with 12 bases between. Germline V gene sequence: CDR1 SQVTM, CDR2 ANQGSEA. The CDR3 sequence is 12 residues long. CDR3 protein: CSVKVTGETQYF. CDR3 nucleotides: TGCAGCGTTAAGGTGACCGGGGAGACCCAGTACTTC.

This clonotype was counted between two and nine times. J is TRBJ2-2 and V is TRBV21-1; the table names TRBD2, a call not compared with the DNA. TRBV21-1 is deemed a pseudogene. The CDR3 length is 17 residues. The CDR3 sequence is CASVGTSGSENTGELFF. The CDR3 nucleotides are TGTGCCAGCGTCGGGACTAGCGGGAGCGAGAACACCGGGGAGCTGTTTTTT.

The chain employs TRBV29-1 and TRBJ2-2; D may be TRBD1 (6 bases). Per germline, CDR1 SQVTM and CDR2 ANQGSEA. The V end lost 2 bases, the J end lost 2 bases, and 9 bases lay between the germline ends. The CDR3 totals 14 residues. The CDR3 loop is CSVEQQGNTGELFF. CDR3 in DNA: TGCAGCGTTGAACAACAGGGTAACACCGGGGAGCTGTTTTTT.

This sequence joins TRBV7-2 and TRBJ2-3, with 8 positions matching TRBD2. V trimming: 0 bases; J trimming: 1 base; junction bases outside the gene matches: 6. Germline V CDR1 and CDR2: SGHTA, FQGNSA. The CDR3 loop spans 17 amino acids. CDR3 sequence reads: CASSLALLADRTDTQYF. In DNA, the CDR3 is TGTGCCAGCAGCTTAGCTTTACTAGCGGATCGCACAGATACGCAGTATTTT. Full variable domain (rest looked up from reference TRBV7-2 and TRBJ2-3): GAGVSQSPSNKVTEKGKDVELRCDPISGHTALYWYRQSLGQGLEFLIYFQGNSAPDKSGLPSDRFSAERTGGSVSTLTIQRTQQEDSAVYLCASSLALLADRTDTQYFGPGTRLTVL.

This sequence joins TRBV4-2 and TRBJ1-6, with no clear D. The CDR3 sequence is 17 residues long. V was pared by 4 bases and J by 8 bases, with 21 bases between. The germline gives CDR1 LGHNA, CDR2 YNFKEQ. The CDR3 DNA follows: TGTGCCAGCAGCCGAAGTGGCGCCAGGTTCTCTGATTCACCCCTCCACTTT. Translating it yields CASSRSGARFSDSPLHF.

The rearrangement uses TRBV5-4 and TRBJ2-2; D might be TRBD2 (6 bases). Trimming left V 0 bases short and J 7 bases short, with 13 bases between. This CDR3 region has 15 residues. Per the germline V gene, CDR1 is SGHNT and CDR2 is YYREEE (reference sequence). CDR3 residues: CASSLAQGGGGELFF. The DNA for the CDR3 is TGTGCCAGCAGCTTGGCCCAGGGAGGCGGCGGGGAGCTGTTTTTT.